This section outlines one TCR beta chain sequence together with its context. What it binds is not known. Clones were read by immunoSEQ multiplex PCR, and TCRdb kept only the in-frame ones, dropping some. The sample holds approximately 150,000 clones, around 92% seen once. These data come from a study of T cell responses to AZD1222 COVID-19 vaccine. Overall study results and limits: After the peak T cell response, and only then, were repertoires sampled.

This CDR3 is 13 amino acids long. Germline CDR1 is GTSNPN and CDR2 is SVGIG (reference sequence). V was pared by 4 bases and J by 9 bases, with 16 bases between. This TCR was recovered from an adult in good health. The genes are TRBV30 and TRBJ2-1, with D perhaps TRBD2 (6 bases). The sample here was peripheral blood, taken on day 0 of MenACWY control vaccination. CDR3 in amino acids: CAWTAGTSGEQFF. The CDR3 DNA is TGTGCCTGGACCGCGGGGACCTCGGGTGAGCAGTTCTTC.